The present T cell receptor (beta chain) was sequenced within a study of post-analysis software for immune sequencing data. Study as a whole: The study covered relapsing-remitting, secondary progressive and progressive-relapsing courses of multiple sclerosis.

TCR beta cDNA libraries had unique molecular identifiers. The T cell input of about 0.85 to 10 million gave roughly 460,000 cDNA molecules. From the PCR reads, TCRdb called clonotypes with MiXCR, one entry per CDR3 protein. In the table there are just over 250,000 distinct CDR3 sequences, 36% of which are singletons. With respect to this clonotype: Its antigen is unidentified.

Broader study findings: Controls showed lower frequencies than patients for a few TRBV segments, and TRBV5-6, TRBV5-1 and TRBV20-1 were among these. With F measure, samples from one preparation batch clustered together strongly. Relative to controls, patients with multiple sclerosis showed significantly lower normalized Chao1 diversity.

Trimming left V 5 bases short and J 0 bases short, with 11 bases between. The CDR3 has 16 residues. The germline gives CDR1 SGHTA, CDR2 FQGTGA. Sequencing was carried out using blood. The V call is TRBV7-3, the J call TRBJ2-6, with D hard to call. The receptor was isolated from a girl aged 5 to 17 with multiple sclerosis. Here the CDR3 DNA reads TGTGCCAGCAGCCCCCAGCTAGGCTCTGGGGCCAACGTCCTGACTTTC. It translates to CASSPQLGSGANVLTF.